A single sample gave rise to the 21 T cell receptor beta chains below, sequenced in a study of OX40 agonist ivuxolimab in advanced cancers. The data were produced by immunoSEQ multiplex PCR, yet TCRdb's version contains in-frame clones alone and is incomplete. Of some 50,000 clones in the sample, roughly 86% are singletons; the top ten hold approximately 10%. Sequenced here: CD4+ or CD8+ T cells sorted from blood, sampled in a trial of the OX40 agonist ivuxolimab. These receptors all stem from an adult with an advanced solid tumor such as melanoma, head and neck, liver or kidney cancer.

This clone showed up just once. The chain is built from TRBV2 and TRBJ2-7, with 7 positions matching TRBD1. Germline V gives CDR1 SNHLY, CDR2 FYNNEI. V shed 1 base, J shed 0 bases, and the junction held 0 bases outside the gene matches. This CDR3 region has 14 residues. CDR3 sequence (DNA): TGTGCCAGCAGTGAAGACAGGGGCTCCTACGAGCAGTACTTC. As protein: CASSEDRGSYEQYF.

Worth noting for this clone: Compared with germline, one end of the junction differs, possibly owing to a read error. The sample has other DNA sequences that encode this CDR3 too. The chain carries TRBV27 and TRBJ2-7; 12 bases are a match to TRBD1. The CDR3 extends over 14 amino acids. Germline assignment: CDR1 MNHEY and CDR2 SMNVEV (reference sequence). The CDR3 DNA reads as TGTGCCAGCAGTCCCGGGACAGGGGGCTACGAGCAGTATTTC. Translated: CASSPGTGGYEQYF.

This sequence joins TRBV5-1 and TRBJ1-2, with 7 nucleotides matching TRBD1. The CDR3 is 15 amino acids. CDR1 is SGHRS and CDR2 is YFSETQ in the germline V gene. J lost 8 bases, V lost 4 bases, and 14 bases had no gene match. The CDR3 DNA reads as TGCGCCAGCAGCCCACGGGGGGCAGGGGGTTACGGCTACACCTTC. Its protein product is CASSPRGAGGYGYTF.

The rearrangement links TRBV7-9 to TRBJ2-5; TRBD1 matches 7 bases. The CDR3 extends over 15 amino acids. Germline V gene lookup returns CDR1 SEHNR and CDR2 FQNEAQ (reference sequence). The trim removed 5 bases at V and 5 bases at J, leaving 11 bases unmatched. The CDR3 bases are TGTGCCAGCAGCCTAAGACAGGGTGTGAGCGAGACCCAGTACTTC. Protein sequence: CASSLRQGVSETQYF. Drawing the rest from reference TRBV7-9 and TRBJ2-5, the complete variable domain is DTGVSQNPRHKITKRGQNVTFRCDPISEHNRLYWYRQTLGQGPEFLTYFQNEAQLEKSRLLSDRFSAERPKGSFSTLEIQRTEQGDSAMYLCASSLRQGVSETQYFGPGTRLLVL.

This clone was observed a single time. The rearrangement joins TRBV5-5 to TRBJ2-2; D gene uncertain. Trimming took 1 base from V and 1 from J, leaving 14 bases between them. This CDR3 comprises 17 residues. Germline-derived CDR1 and CDR2 are SGHKS and YYEKEE (reference sequence). In DNA form, the CDR3 reads TGTGCCAGCAGCTTGTGGTTAGTTGGCGGGAACACCGGGGAGCTGTTTTTT. Protein product: CASSLWLVGGNTGELFF. The variable domain in full, with the rest retrieved from reference TRBV5-5 and TRBJ2-2, is DAGVTQSPTHLIKTRGQQVTLRCSPISGHKSVSWYQQVLGQGPQFIFQYYEKEERGRGNFPDRFSARQFPNYSSELNVNALLLGDSALYLCASSLWLVGGNTGELFFGEGSRLTVL.

The V gene is TRBV19, the J gene TRBJ2-7; TRBD2 matches at 8 bases. The ends lost 0 bases at V and 3 bases at J; junction bases unmatched: 4. This CDR3 has 15 amino acids. CDR1 LNHDA and CDR2 SQIVND come from the germline V gene (reference sequence). CDR3 protein: CASSIDRTSSYEQYF. CDR3 bases: TGTGCCAGTAGTATAGATAGGACTAGCAGCTACGAGCAGTACTTC.

The chain couples TRBV4-3 to TRBJ2-7; TRBD2 might be the D (6 bases). The CDR3 totals 15 residues. V shed 3 bases and J shed 3 bases, with 15 bases lying between them. Germline-derived CDR1 and CDR2 are LGHNA and YSLEER. Here the CDR3 reads CASSHGEDFNYEQYF. Written as DNA, the CDR3 is TGCGCCAGCAGCCACGGGGAGGACTTTAACTACGAGCAGTACTTC.

The chain is built from TRBV13 and TRBJ1-1; the D is unclear. Looked up from germline, CDR1 is PRHDT and CDR2 is FYEKMQ (reference sequence). Trimming left V 5 bases short and J 4 bases short, with 17 bases between. The CDR3 totals 15 residues. The CDR3 sequence is CASSPVRAYSTEAFF. In DNA form, the CDR3 reads TGTGCCAGCAGCCCAGTGAGGGCCTACAGCACTGAAGCTTTCTTT.

The genes are TRBV10-2 and TRBJ2-1; TRBD2 agrees at 10 bases. V lost 1 base and J lost 5; bases outside the gene matches: 5. Germline lookup yields CDR1 WSHSY and CDR2 SAAADI. This CDR3 is 16 amino acids long. The CDR3 spells CASSEWTSGPNNEQFF. CDR3 in DNA: TGCGCCAGCAGTGAGTGGACTAGCGGACCGAACAATGAGCAGTTCTTC.

The genes are TRBV7-9 and TRBJ1-2; D unresolved. V was clipped by 2 bases and J by 2 bases, with 9 bases between them. The CDR3 runs 14 residues. CDR1 and CDR2 from the germline V gene are SEHNR and FQNEAQ (reference sequence). DNA for the CDR3: TGTGCCAGCAGCTTATCCGACAACAACTATGGCTACACCTTC. Translation: CASSLSDNNYGYTF.

The CDR3 region is CASSNRLAEDSYEQYF. CDR3 coding DNA: TGTGCCAGCAGCAACCGACTAGCCGAAGACTCCTACGAGCAGTACTTC. V usage is TRBV7-9 and J usage is TRBJ2-7, with 7 bases aligning to TRBD2. CDR3 length: 16 amino acids. The V segment lost 5 bases and the J segment 0 bases; nucleotides outside the gene matches: 10. CDR1 is SEHNR, CDR2 FQNEAQ, per germline (reference sequence).

The V call is TRBV10-2, the J call TRBJ1-5, with D perhaps TRBD1 (5 bases). The length of the CDR3 is 15 residues. Germline CDR1 and CDR2: WSHSY and SAAADI. Trimming cost V 2 bases and J 0 bases, with 8 bases left between them. The CDR3 DNA is TGCGCCAGCAGTGAGAGTAGGGGTAGCAATCAGCCCCAGCATTTT. Translating it yields CASSESRGSNQPQHF.

This chain joins TRBV7-2 and TRBJ2-1; D remains unclear. Trimming removed 5 bases at V and 6 bases at J, with 5 bases between. Germline CDR1 SGHTA, CDR2 FQGNSA. CDR3 length equals 11 residues. The CDR3 loop reads CASSPGNEQFF. The CDR3 nucleotides are TGTGCCAGCAGCCCCGGCAATGAGCAGTTCTTC.

The V call is TRBV12-1, the J call TRBJ2-3; the table's D gene call, TRBD1, was not cross checked with the DNA. TRBV12-1 is recorded as a pseudogene. This CDR3 has 15 amino acids. The CDR3 here is CASSFNETNTDTQYF. In nucleotides, the CDR3 is TGTGCCAGCAGCTTTAATGAGACAAACACAGATACGCAGTATTTT.

The chain joins TRBV27 to TRBJ2-7; TRBD1 matches 7 bases. The CDR3 sequence is 13 residues long. With V trimmed by 2 bases and J by 4 bases, 2 bases remained unmatched. From germline, CDR1 is MNHEY and CDR2 SMNVEV (reference sequence). The chain's CDR3 is CASSLGRGYEQYF. Here the CDR3 DNA reads TGTGCCAGCAGTTTAGGCAGGGGGTACGAGCAGTACTTC.

The V call is TRBV29-1, the J call TRBJ2-1; 12 bases fit TRBD2. The CDR3 covers 13 residues. Trimming at V came to 8 bases and at J to 9 bases, leaving 8 bases not matched to a gene. In germline, CDR1 is SQVTM, CDR2 ANQGSEA. CDR3 bases: TGCAGCCTTCTAGCGGGAGGGCGGGGTGAGCAGTTCTTC. Protein: CSLLAGGRGEQFF.

This clone rates as medium-sized. The CDR3 coding sequence is TGTGCCAGCAGCCCACCAGTAGGGGGGGGGCCCGACTACGAGCAGTACTTC. Its translation: CASSPPVGGGPDYEQYF. The genes are TRBV7-9 and TRBJ2-7; D is perhaps TRBD2 (7 bases). The CDR3 sequence is 17 residues long. V shed 5 bases and J shed 3 bases, with 23 bases lying between them. The germline gives CDR1 SEHNR, CDR2 FQNEAQ (reference sequence).

This chain uses TRBV4-1 with TRBJ1-2; no definite D call. Trimming left V 0 bases short and J 7 bases short, with 12 bases between. Germline CDR1 MGHRA, CDR2 YSYEKL. This CDR3 region has 14 residues. The CDR3 spells CASSQEWQAAGYTF. The CDR3 DNA reads TGCGCCAGCAGCCAAGAGTGGCAGGCAGCTGGCTACACCTTC.

The genes are TRBV7-2 and TRBJ1-3; the match to TRBD1 covers 9 bases. CDR3 length: 14 residues. Germline loops: CDR1 SGHTA, CDR2 FQGNSA. V was clipped by 6 bases and J by 4 bases; unmatched bases: 4. The CDR3, as DNA: TGTGCCAGCAGGACAGGGGGTTACGGAAACACCATATATTTT. This sequence encodes CASRTGGYGNTIYF.

The rearrangement links TRBV5-6 to TRBJ1-4, with 8 positions matching TRBD1. Germline V lookup: CDR1 SGHDT, CDR2 YYEEEE. The CDR3 spans 14 residues. The V and J ends lost 4 bases and 8 bases, in that order; junction bases with no gene match: 7. CDR3 sequence: CASSPTGDVEKLFF. Written as DNA, the CDR3 is TGTGCCAGCAGCCCGACAGGGGATGTCGAAAAACTGTTTTTT. Based on the CDR3 plus reference TRBV5-6 and TRBJ1-4, the full variable domain is DAGVTQSPTHLIKTRGQQVTLRCSPKSGHDTVSWYQQALGQGPQFIFQYYEEEERQRGNFPDRFSGHQFPNYSSELNVNALLLGDSALYLCASSPTGDVEKLFFGSGTQLSVL.

DNA of the CDR3: TGTGCCAGCTCACCACCCCCGCGGGAACTCTGGGCAGATACGCAGTATTTT. The encoded protein is CASSPPPRELWADTQYF. J is TRBJ2-3 and V is TRBV18; tentatively, D is TRBD2 (6 bases). CDR3 size: 17 residues. Deletions cut 0 bases from V and 4 bases from J, with 17 bases between. Germline-derived CDR1 and CDR2 are KGHSH and LQKENI.